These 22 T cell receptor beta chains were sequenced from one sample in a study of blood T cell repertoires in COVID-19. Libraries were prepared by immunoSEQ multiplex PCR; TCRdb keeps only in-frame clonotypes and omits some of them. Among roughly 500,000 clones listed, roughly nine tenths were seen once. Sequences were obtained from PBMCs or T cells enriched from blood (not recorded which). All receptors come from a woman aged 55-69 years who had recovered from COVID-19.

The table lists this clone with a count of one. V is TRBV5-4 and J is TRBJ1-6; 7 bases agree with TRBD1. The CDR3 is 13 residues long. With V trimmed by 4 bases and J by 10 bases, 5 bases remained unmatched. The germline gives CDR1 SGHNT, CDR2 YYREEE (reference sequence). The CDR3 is CASSRQGYSPLHF. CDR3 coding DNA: TGTGCCAGCAGCCGACAGGGTTACTCACCCCTCCACTTT.

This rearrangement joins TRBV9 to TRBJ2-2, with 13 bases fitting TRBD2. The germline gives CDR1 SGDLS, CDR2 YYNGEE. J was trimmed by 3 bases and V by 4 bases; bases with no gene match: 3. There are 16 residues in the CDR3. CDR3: CASSTSGGAYTGELFF. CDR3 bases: TGTGCCAGCAGCACTAGCGGGGGGGCCTACACCGGGGAGCTGTTTTTT.

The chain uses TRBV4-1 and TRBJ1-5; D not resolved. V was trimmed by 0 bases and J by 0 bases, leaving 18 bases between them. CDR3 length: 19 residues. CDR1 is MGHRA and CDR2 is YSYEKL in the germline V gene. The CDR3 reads CASSQDPVSGLYSNQPQHF. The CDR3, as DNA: TGCGCCAGCAGCCAAGACCCGGTTTCGGGATTATATAGCAATCAGCCCCAGCATTTT.

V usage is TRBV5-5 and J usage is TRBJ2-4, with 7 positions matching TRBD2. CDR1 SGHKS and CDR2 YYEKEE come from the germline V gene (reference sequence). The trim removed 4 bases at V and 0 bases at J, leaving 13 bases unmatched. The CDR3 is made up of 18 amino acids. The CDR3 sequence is CASSHRGDGPLAKNIQYF. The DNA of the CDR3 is TGTGCCAGCAGCCACCGGGGGGACGGCCCGTTAGCCAAAAACATTCAGTACTTC.

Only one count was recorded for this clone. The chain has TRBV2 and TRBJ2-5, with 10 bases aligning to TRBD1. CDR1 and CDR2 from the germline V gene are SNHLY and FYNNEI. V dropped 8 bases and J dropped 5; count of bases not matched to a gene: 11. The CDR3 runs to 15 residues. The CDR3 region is CASRQRTGGSETQYF. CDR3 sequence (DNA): TGTGCCAGCCGCCAGAGGACAGGGGGTTCCGAGACCCAGTACTTC.

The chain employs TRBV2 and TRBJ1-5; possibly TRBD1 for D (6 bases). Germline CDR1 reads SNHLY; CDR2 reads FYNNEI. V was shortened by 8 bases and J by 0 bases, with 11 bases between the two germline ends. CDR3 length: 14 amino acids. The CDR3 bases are TGTGCCAGCGGGGGACACCATAGCAATCAGCCCCAGCATTTT. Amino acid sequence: CASGGHHSNQPQHF.

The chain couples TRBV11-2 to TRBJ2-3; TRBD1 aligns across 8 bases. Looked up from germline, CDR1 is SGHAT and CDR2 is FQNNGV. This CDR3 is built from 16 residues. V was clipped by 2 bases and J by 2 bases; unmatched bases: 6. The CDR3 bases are TGTGCCAGCAGCTTACGGACAGGGCTAAACACAGATACGCAGTATTTT. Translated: CASSLRTGLNTDTQYF. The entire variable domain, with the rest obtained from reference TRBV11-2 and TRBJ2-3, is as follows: EAGVAQSPRYKIIEKRQSVAFWCNPISGHATLYWYQQILGQGPKLLIQFQNNGVVDDSQLPKDRFSAERLKGVDSTLKIQPAKLEDSAVYLCASSLRTGLNTDTQYFGPGTRLTVL.

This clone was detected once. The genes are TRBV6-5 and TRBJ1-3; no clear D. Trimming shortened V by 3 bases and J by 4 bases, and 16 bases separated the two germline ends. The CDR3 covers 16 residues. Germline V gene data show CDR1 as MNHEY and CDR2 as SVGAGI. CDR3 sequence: CASSYTTRGAGNTIYF. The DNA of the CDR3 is TGTGCCAGCAGTTATACGACGCGGGGAGCAGGAAACACCATATATTTT.

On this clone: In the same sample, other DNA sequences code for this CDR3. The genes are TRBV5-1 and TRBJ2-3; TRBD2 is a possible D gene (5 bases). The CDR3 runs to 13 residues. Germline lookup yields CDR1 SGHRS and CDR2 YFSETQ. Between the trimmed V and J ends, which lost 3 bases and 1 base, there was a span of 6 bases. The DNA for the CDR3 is TGCGCCAGCAGCTCCGGGGGCACAGATACGCAGTATTTT. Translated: CASSSGGTDTQYF.

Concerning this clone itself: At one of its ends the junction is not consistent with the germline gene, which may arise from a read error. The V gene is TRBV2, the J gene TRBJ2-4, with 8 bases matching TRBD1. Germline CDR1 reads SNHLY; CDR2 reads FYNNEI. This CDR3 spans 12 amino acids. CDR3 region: CASSEVGTGLDF. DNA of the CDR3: TGTGCCAGCAGTGAAGTGGGGACAGGCCTCGACTTC.

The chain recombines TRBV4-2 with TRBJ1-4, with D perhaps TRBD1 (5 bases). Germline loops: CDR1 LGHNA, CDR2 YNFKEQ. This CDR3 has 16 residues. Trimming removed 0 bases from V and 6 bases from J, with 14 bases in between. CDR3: CASSQDRTGSDEKLFF. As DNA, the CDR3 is TGTGCCAGCAGCCAAGATCGTACAGGTTCTGATGAAAAACTGTTTTTT.

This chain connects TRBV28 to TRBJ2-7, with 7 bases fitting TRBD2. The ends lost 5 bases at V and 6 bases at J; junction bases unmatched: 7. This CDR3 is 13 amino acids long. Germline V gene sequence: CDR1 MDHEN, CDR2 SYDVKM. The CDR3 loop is CASSGGGVLEQYF. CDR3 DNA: TGTGCCAGCAGTGGGGGAGGGGTTCTCGAGCAGTACTTC.

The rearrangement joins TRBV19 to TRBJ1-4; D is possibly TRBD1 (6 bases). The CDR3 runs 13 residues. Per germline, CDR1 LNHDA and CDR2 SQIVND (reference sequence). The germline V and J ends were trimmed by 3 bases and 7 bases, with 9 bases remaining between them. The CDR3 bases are TGTGCCAGTAGTATCAGAGGGGGTGAAAAACTGTTTTTT. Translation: CASSIRGGEKLFF.

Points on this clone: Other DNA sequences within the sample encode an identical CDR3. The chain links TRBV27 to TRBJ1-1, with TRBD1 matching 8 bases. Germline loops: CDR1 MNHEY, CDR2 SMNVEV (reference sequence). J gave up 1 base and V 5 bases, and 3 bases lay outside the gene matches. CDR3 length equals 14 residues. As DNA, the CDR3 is TGTGCCAGCAGTCCACAGGGGGGGAACACTGAAGCTTTCTTT. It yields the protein CASSPQGGNTEAFF.

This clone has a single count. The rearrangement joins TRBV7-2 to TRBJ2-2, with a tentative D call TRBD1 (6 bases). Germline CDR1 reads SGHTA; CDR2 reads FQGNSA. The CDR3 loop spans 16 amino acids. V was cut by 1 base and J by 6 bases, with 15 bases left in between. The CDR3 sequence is CASSLGGQGLAGELFF. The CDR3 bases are TGTGCCAGCAGCTTAGGCGGCCAGGGGCTGGCCGGGGAGCTGTTTTTT.

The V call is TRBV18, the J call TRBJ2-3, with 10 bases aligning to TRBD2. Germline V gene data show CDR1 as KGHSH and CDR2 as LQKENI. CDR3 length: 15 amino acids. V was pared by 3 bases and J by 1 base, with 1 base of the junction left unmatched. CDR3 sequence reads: CASSPGTSGTDTQYF. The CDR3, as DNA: TGTGCCAGCTCACCCGGGACTAGCGGCACAGATACGCAGTATTTT.

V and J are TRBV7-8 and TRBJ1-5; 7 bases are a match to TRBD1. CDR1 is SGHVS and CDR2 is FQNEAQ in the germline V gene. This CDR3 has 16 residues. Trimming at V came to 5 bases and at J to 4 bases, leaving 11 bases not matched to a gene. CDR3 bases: TGTGCCAGCAGCCATGAGGGGGCCCTCATTAATCAGCCCCAGCATTTT. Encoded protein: CASSHEGALINQPQHF.

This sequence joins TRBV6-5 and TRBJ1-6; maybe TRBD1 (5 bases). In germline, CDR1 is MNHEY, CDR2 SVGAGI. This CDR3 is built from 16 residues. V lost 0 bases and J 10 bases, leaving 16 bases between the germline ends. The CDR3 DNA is TGTGCCAGCAGTTACTCAGCAGGGTCGGCACGCTCACCCCTCCACTTT. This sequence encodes CASSYSAGSARSPLHF.

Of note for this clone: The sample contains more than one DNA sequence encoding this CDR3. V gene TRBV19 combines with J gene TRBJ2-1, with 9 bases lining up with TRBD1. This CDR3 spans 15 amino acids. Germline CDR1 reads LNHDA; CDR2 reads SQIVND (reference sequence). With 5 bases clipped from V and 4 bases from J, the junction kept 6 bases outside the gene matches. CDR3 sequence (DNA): TGTGCCAGTAGTTTAGGACAGGGGAATTACAATGAGCAGTTCTTC. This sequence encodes CASSLGQGNYNEQFF.

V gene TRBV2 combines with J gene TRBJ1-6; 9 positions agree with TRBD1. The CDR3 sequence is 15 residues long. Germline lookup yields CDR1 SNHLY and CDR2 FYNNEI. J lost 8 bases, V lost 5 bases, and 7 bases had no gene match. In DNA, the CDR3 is TGTGCCAGCAGTCCCCGGACAGGGGCAGATTCACCCCTCCACTTT. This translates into CASSPRTGADSPLHF.

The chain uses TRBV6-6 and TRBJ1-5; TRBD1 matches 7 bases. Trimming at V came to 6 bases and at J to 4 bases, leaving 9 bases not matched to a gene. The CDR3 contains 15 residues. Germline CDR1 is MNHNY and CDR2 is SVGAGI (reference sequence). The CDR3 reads CASSPRQGQNQPQHF. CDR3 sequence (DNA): TGTGCCAGCAGCCCTCGCCAGGGACAGAATCAGCCCCAGCATTTT.

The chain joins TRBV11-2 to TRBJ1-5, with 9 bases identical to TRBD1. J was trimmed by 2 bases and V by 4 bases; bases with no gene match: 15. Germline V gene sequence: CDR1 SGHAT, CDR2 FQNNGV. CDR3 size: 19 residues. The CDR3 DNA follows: TGTGCCAGCAGCTCCCTCGGGAGGGACAGGGTAACGGGCAATCAGCCCCAGCATTTT. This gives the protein CASSSLGRDRVTGNQPQHF.